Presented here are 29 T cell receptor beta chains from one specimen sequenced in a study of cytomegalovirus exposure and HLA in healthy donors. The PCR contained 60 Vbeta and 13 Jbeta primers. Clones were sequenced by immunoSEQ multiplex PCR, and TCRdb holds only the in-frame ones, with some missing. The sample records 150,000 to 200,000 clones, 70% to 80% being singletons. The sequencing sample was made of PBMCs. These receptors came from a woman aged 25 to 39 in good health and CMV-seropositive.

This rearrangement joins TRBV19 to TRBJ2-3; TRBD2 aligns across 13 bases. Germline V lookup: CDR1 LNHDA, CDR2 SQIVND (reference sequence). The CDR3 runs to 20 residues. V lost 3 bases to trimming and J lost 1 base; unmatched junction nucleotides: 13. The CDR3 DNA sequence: TGTGCCAGTAGTATTCGACTAGCGGGAGGATGGGTATCGGGCACAGATACGCAGTATTTT. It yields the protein CASSIRLAGGWVSGTDTQYF.

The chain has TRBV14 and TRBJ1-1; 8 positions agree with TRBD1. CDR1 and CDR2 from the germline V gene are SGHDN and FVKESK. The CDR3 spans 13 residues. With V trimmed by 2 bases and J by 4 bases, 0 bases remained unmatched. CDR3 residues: CASSQQGATEAFF. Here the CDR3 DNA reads TGTGCCAGCAGCCAACAGGGGGCCACTGAAGCTTTCTTT.

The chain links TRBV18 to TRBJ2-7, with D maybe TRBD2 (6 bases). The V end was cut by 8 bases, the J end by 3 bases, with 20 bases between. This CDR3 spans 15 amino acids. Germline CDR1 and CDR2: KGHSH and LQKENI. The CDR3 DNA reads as TGTGCCAGCCTCGCGGTAGGAGGGAGTTTCTACGAGCAGTACTTC. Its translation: CASLAVGGSFYEQYF.

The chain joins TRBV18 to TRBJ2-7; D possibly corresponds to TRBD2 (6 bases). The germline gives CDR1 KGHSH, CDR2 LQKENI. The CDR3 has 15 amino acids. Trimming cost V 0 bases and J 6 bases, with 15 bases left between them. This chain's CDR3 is CASSPPPGGVGEQYF. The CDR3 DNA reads TGTGCCAGCTCACCACCGCCTGGCGGGGTCGGCGAGCAGTACTTC.

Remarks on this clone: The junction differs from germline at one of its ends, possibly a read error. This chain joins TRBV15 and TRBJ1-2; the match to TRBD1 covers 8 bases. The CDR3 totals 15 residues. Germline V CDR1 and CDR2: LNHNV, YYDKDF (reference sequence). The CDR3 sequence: CATSRAGQGHYDYTF. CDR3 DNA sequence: TGTGCCACCAGCAGAGCAGGACAGGGACACTATGACTACACCTTC. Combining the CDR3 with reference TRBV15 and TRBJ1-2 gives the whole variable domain DAMVIQNPRYQVTQFGKPVTLSCSQTLNHNVMYWYQQKSSQAPKLLFHYYDKDFNNEADTPDNFQSRRPNTSFCFLDIRSPGLGDTAMYLCATSRAGQGHYDYTFGSGTRLTVV.

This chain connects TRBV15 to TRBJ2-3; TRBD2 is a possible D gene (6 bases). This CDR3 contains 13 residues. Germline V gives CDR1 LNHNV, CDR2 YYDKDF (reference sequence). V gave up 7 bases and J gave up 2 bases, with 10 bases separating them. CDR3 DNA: TGTGCCACCACGGGGGAGAACACAGATACGCAGTATTTT. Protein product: CATTGENTDTQYF.

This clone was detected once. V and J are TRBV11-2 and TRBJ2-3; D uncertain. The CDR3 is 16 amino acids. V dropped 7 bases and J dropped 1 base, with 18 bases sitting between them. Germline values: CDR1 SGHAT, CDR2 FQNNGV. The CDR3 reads CASTFSVPAGTDTQYF. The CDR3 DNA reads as TGTGCCAGCACCTTTAGTGTACCCGCTGGCACAGATACGCAGTATTTT.

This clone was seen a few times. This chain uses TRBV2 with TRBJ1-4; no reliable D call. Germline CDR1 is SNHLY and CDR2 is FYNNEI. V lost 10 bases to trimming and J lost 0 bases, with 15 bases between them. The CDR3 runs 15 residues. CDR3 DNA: TGTGCCATCACGGGGAAGGAGGCAACTAATGAAAAACTGTTTTTT. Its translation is CAITGKEATNEKLFF.

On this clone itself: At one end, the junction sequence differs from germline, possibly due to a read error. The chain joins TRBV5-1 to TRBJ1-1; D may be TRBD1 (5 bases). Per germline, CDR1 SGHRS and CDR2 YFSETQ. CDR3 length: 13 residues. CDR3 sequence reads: CASSLGQNPEAFF. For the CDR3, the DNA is TGCGCCAGCAGCTTGGGACAGAACCCTGAAGCTTTCTTT.

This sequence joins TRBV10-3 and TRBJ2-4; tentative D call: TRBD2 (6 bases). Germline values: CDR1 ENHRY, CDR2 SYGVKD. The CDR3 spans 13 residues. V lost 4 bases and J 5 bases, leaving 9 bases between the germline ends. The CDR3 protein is CAISAREENIQYF. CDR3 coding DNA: TGTGCCATCAGTGCGAGGGAGGAAAACATTCAGTACTTC.

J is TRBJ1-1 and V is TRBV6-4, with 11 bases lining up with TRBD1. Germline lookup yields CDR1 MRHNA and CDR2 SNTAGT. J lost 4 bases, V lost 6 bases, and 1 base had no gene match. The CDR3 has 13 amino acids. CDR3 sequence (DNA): TGTGCCAGCAGGGGACAGGGGGGCACTGAAGCTTTCTTT. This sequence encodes CASRGQGGTEAFF.

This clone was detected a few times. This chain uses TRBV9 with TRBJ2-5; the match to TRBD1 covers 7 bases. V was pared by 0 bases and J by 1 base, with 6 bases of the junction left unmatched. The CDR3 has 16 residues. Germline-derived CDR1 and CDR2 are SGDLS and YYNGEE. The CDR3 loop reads CASSVDRGRGQETQYF. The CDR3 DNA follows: TGTGCCAGCAGCGTAGACAGGGGTCGGGGCCAAGAGACCCAGTACTTC.

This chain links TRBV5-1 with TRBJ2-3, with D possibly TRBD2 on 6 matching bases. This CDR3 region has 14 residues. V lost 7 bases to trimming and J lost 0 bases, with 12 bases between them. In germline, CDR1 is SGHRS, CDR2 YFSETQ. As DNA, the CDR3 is TGCGCCAGCTCAGCGGGCCCTAGCACAGATACGCAGTATTTT. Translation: CASSAGPSTDTQYF.

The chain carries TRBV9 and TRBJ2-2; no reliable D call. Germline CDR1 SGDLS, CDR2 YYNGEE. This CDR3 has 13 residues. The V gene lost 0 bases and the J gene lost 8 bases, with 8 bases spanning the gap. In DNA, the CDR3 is TGTGCCAGCAGCGTAGACTCCTTAGGGGAGCTGTTTTTT. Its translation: CASSVDSLGELFF.

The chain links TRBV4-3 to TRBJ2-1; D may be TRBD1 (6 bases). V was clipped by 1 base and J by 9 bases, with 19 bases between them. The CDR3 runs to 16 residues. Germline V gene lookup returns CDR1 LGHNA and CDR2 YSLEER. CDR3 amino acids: CASSQAWDTAYSEQFF. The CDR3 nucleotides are TGCGCCAGCAGCCAAGCATGGGACACCGCTTATAGTGAGCAGTTCTTC.

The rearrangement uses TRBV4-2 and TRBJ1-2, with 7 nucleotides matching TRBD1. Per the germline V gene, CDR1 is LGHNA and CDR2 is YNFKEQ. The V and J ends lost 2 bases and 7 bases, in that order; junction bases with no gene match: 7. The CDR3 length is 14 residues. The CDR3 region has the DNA TGTGCCAGCAGCCAAACCGACAGGGCGGGTGGCTACACCTTC. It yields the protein CASSQTDRAGGYTF.

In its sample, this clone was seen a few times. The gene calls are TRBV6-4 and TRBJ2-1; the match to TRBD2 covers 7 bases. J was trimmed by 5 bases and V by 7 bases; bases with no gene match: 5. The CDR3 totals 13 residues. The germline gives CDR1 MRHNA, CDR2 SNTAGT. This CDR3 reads CASNGLENNEQFF. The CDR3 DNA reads TGTGCCAGCAATGGACTAGAGAACAATGAGCAGTTCTTC.

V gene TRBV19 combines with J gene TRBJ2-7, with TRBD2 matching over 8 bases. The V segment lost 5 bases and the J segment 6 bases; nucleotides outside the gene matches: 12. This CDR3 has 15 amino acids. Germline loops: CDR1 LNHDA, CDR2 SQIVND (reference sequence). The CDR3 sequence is CASSSGGSRSSEQYF. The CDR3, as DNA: TGTGCCAGTAGTTCGGGGGGGTCCCGCTCGAGCGAGCAGTACTTC.

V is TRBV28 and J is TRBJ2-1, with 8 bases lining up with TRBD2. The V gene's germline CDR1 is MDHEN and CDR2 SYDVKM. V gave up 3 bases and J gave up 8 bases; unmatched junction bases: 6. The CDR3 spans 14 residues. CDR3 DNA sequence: TGTGCCAGCAGTTTTGGGACTAGTTCGGATGAGCAGTTCTTC. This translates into CASSFGTSSDEQFF. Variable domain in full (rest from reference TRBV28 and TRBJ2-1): DVKVTQSSRYLVKRTGEKVFLECVQDMDHENMFWYRQDPGLGLRLIYFSYDVKMKEKGDIPEGYSVSREKKERFSLILESASTNQTSMYLCASSFGTSSDEQFFGPGTRLTVL.

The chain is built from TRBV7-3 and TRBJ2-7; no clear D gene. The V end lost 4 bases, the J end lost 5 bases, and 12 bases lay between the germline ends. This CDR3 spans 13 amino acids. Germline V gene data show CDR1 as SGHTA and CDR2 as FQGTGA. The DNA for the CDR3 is TGTGCCAGCAGCTGTCCCCAGTGCCACGAGCAGTACTTC. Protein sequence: CASSCPQCHEQYF.

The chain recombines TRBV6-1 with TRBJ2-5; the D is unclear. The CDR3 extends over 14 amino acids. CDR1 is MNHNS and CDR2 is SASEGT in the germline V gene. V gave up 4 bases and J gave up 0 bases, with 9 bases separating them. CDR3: CASSGRVYQETQYF. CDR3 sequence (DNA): TGTGCCAGCAGTGGACGGGTTTACCAAGAGACCCAGTACTTC.

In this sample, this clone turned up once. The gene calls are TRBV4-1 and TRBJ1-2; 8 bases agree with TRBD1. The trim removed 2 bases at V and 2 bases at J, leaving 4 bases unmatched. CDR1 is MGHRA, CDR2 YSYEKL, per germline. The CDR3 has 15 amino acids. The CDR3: CASSQTQGANYGYTF. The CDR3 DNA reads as TGCGCCAGCAGCCAAACCCAGGGGGCAAACTATGGCTACACCTTC.

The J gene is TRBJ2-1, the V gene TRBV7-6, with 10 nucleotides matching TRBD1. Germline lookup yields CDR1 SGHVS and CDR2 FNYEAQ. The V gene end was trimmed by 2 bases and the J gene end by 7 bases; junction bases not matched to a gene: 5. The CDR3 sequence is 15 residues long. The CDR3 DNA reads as TGTGCCAGCAGCTTACTACTGGGACAGGGGAATGAGCAGTTCTTC. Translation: CASSLLLGQGNEQFF.

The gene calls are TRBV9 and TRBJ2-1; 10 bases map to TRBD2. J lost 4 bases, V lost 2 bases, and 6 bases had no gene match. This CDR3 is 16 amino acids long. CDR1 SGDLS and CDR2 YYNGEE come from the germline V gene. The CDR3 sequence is CASSVSGTSEYNEQFF. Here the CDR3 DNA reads TGTGCCAGCAGCGTCTCCGGGACTAGCGAGTACAATGAGCAGTTCTTC.

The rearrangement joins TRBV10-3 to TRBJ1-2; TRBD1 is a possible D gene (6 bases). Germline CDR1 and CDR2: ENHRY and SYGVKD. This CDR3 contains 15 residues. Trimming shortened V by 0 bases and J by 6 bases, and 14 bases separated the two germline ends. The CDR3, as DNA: TGTGCCATCAGTGAGTCGGAACAGGGAAGTGATGGCTACACCTTC. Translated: CAISESEQGSDGYTF.

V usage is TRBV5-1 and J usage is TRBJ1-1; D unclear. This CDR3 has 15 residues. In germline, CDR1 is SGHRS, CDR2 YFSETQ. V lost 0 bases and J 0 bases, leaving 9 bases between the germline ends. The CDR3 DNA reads TGCGCCAGCAGCTTGGGAACTCTCATGAACACTGAAGCTTTCTTT. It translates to CASSLGTLMNTEAFF.

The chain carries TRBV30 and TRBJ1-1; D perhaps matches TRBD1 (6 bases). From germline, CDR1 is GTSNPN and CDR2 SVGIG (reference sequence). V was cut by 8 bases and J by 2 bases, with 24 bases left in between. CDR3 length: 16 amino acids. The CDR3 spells CARAGARIGSNTEAFF. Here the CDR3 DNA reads TGTGCCCGGGCGGGGGCGAGAATAGGAAGTAACACTGAAGCTTTCTTT.

The CDR3 DNA sequence: TGTGCCAGCAGCCTAGACAGGGGAGCTAGTGAAGCTTTCTTT. Protein product: CASSLDRGASEAFF. The genes are TRBV28 and TRBJ1-1; 8 bases are a match to TRBD1. This CDR3 has 14 residues. V lost 6 bases, J lost 7 bases, and 10 bases stayed unmatched. Germline assignment: CDR1 MDHEN and CDR2 SYDVKM.

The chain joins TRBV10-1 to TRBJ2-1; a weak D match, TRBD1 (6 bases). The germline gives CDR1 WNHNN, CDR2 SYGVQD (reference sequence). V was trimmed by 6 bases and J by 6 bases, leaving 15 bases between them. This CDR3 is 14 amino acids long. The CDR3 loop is CASSRGDRSNEQFF. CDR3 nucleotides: TGCGCCAGCAGCCGAGGAGACAGGAGCAATGAGCAGTTCTTC.